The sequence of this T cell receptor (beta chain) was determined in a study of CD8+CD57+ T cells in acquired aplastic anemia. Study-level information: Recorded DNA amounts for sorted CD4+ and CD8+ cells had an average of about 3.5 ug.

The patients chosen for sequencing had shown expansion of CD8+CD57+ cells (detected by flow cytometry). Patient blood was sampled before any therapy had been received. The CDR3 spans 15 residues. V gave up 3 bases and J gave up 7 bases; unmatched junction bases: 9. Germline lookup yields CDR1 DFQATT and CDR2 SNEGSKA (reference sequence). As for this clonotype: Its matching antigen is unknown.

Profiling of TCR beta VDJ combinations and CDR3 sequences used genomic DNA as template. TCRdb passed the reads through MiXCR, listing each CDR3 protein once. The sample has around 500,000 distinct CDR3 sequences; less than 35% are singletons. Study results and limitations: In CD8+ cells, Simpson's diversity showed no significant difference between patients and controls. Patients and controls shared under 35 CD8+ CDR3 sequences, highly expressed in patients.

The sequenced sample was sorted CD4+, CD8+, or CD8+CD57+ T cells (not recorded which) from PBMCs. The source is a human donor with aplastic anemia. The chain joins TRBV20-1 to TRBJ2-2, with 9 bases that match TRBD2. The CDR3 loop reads CSASQDAGGLGELFF. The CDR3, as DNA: TGCAGTGCTAGTCAGGATGCGGGGGGGCTCGGGGAGCTGTTTTTT.